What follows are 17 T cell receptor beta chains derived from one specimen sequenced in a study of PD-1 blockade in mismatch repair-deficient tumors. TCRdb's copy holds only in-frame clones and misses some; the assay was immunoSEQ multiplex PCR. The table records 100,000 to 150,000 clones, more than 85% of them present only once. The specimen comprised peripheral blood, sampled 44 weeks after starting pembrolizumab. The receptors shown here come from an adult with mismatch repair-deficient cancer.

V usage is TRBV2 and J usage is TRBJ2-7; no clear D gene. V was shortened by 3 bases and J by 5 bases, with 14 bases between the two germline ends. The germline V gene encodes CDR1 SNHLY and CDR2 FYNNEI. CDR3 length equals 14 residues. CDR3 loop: CASSERLAGHEQYF. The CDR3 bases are TGTGCCAGCAGTGAGCGGTTAGCCGGCCACGAGCAGTACTTC.

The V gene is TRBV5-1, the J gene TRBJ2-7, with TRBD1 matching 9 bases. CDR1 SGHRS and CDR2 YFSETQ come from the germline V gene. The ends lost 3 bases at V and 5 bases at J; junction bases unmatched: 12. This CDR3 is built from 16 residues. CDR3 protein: CASSWNRDRVYNEQYF. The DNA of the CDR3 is TGCGCCAGCAGCTGGAACCGGGACAGGGTTTATAACGAGCAGTACTTC.

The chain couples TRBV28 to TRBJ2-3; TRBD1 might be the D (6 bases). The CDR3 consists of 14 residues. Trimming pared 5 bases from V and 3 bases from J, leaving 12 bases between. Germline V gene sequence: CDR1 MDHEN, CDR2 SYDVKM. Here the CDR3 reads CASSLPGATDTQYF. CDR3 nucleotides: TGTGCCAGCAGTCTGCCAGGGGCAACAGATACGCAGTATTTT.

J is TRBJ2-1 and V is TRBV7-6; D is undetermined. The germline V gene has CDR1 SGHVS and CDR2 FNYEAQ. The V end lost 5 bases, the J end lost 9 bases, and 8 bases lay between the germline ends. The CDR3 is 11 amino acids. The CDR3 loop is CASSLSGEQFF. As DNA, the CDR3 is TGTGCCAGCAGCCTTAGTGGTGAGCAGTTCTTC.

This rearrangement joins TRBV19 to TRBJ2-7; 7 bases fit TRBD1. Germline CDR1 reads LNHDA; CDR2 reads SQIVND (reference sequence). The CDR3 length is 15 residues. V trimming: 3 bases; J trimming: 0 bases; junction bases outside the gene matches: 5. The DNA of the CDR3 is TGTGCCAGTAGTATGGGGACAGCCAGCTCCTACGAGCAGTACTTC. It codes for CASSMGTASSYEQYF. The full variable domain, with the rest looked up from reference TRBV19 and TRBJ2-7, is DGGITQSPKYLFRKEGQNVTLSCEQNLNHDAMYWYRQDPGQGLRLIYYSQIVNDFQKGDIAEGYSVSREKKESFPLTVTSAQKNPTAFYLCASSMGTASSYEQYFGPGTRLTVT.

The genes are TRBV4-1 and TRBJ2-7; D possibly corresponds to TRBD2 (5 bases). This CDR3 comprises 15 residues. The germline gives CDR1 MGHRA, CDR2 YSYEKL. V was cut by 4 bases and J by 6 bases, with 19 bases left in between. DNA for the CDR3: TGCGCCAGCAGCCTCCTCCTCGGGCAGGCGGGCGAGCAGTACTTC. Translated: CASSLLLGQAGEQYF.

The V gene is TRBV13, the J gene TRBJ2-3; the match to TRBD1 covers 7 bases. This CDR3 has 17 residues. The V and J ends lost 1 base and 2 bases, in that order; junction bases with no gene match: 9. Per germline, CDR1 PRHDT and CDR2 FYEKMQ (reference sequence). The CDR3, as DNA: TGTGCCAGCAGCTTAGTTGTTGACAGGGCCCACACAGATACGCAGTATTTT. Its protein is CASSLVVDRAHTDTQYF.

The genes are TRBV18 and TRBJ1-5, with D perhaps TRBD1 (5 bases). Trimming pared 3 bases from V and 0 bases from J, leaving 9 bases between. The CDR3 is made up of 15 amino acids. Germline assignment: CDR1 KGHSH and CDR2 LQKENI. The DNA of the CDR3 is TGTGCCAGCTCACCGACAGCCTATAGCAATCAGCCCCAGCATTTT. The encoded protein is CASSPTAYSNQPQHF.

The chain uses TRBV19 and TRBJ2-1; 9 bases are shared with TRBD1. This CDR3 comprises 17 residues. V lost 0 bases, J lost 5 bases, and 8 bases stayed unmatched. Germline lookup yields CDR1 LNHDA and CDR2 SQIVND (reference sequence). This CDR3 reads CASSIEERDRVDNEQFF. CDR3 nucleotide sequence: TGTGCCAGTAGTATAGAGGAAAGGGACAGGGTGGACAATGAGCAGTTCTTC.

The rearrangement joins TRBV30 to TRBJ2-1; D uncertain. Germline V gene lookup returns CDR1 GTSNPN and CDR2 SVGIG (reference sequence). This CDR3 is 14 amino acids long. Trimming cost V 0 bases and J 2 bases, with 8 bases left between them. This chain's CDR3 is CAWSVGIPYNEQFF. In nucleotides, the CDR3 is TGTGCCTGGAGTGTAGGTATCCCCTACAATGAGCAGTTCTTC.

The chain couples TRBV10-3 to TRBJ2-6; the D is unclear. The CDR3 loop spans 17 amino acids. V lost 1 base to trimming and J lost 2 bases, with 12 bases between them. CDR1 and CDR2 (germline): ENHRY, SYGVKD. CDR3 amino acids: CAISEYFWAAGANVLTF. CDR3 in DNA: TGTGCCATCAGTGAGTATTTTTGGGCTGCTGGGGCCAACGTCCTGACTTTC.

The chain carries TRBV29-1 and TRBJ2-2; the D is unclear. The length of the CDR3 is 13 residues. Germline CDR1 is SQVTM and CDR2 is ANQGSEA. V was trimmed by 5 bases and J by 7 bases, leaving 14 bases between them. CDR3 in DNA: TGCAGCGTTCTCTCTTTGCCTCACGGGGAGCTGTTTTTT. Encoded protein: CSVLSLPHGELFF.

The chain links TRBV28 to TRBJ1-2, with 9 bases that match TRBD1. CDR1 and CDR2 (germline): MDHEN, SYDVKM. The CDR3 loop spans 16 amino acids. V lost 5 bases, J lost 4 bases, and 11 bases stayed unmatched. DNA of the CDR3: TGTGCCAGCAGTCGAATCCCCGGGACAGGGCGCTATGGCTACACCTTC. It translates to CASSRIPGTGRYGYTF.

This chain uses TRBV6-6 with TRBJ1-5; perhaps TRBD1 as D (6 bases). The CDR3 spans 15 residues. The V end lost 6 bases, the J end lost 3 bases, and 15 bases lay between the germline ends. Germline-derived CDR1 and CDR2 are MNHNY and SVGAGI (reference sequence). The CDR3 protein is CASRTMDRDNQPQHF. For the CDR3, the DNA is TGTGCCAGCAGGACGATGGACAGAGACAATCAGCCCCAGCATTTT.

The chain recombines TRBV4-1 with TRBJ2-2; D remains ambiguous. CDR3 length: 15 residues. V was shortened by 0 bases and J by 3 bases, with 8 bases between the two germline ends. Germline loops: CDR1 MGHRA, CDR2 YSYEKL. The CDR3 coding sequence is TGCGCCAGCAGCCAAGAAGGGCAGCACACCGGGGAGCTGTTTTTT. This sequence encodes CASSQEGQHTGELFF.

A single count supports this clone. The CDR3 coding sequence is TGTGCCAGCAGCGGAGGGGACAACTACGAGCAGTACTTC. Translated, it gives CASSGGDNYEQYF. The genes are TRBV9 and TRBJ2-7; D perhaps matches TRBD1 (6 bases). CDR1 and CDR2 from the germline V gene are SGDLS and YYNGEE. V shed 3 bases and J shed 3 bases, with 10 bases lying between them. The CDR3 has 13 amino acids.

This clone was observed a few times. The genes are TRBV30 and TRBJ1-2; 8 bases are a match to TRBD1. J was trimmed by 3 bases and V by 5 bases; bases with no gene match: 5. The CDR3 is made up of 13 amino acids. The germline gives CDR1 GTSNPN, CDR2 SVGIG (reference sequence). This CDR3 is CAWQTGDDYGYTF. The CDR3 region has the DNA TGTGCCTGGCAGACAGGGGATGACTATGGCTACACCTTC.